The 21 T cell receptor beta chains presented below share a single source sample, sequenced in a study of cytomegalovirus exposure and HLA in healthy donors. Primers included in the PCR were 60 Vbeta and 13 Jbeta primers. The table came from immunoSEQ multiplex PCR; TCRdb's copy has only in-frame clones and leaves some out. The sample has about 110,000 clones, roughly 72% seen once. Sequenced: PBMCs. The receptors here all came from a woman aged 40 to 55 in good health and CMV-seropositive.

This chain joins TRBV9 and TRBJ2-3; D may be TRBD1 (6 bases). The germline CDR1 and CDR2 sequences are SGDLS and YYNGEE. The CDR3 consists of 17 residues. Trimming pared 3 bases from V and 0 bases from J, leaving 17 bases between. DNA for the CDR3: TGTGCCAGCAGCGGAGGAACAGGGATCTCTAGCACAGATACGCAGTATTTT. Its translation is CASSGGTGISSTDTQYF.

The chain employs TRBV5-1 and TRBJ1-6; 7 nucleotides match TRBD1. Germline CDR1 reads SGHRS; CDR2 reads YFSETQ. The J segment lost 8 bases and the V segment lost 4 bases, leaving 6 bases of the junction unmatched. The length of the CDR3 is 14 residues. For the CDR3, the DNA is TGCGCCAGCAGCATGGGACAGAGAGATTCACCCCTCCACTTT. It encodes CASSMGQRDSPLHF.

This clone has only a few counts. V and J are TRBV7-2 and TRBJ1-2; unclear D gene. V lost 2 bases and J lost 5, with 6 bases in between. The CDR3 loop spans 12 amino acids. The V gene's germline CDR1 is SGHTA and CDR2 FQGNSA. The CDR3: CASSLSRYGYTF. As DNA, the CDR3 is TGTGCCAGCAGCTTATCCCGTTATGGCTACACCTTC. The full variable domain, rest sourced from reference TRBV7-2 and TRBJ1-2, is GAGVSQSPSNKVTEKGKDVELRCDPISGHTALYWYRQSLGQGLEFLIYFQGNSAPDKSGLPSDRFSAERTGGSVSTLTIQRTQQEDSAVYLCASSLSRYGYTFGSGTRLTVV.

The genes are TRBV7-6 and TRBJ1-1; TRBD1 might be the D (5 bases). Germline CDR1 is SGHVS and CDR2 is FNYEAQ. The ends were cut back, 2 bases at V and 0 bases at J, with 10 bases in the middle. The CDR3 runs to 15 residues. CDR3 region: CASSLSGGMNTEAFF. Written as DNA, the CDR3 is TGTGCCAGCAGCTTAAGCGGGGGGATGAACACTGAAGCTTTCTTT.

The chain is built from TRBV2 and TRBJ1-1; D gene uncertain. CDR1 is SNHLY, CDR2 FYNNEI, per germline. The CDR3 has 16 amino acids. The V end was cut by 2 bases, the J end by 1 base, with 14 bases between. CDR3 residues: CASSETEFLRNTEAFF. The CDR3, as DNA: TGTGCCAGCAGTGAAACAGAATTCCTACGGAACACTGAAGCTTTCTTT. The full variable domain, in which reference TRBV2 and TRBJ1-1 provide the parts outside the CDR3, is EPEVTQTPSHQVTQMGQEVILRCVPISNHLYFYWYRQILGQKVEFLVSFYNNEISEKSEIFDDQFSVERPDGSNFTLKIRSTKLEDSAMYFCASSETEFLRNTEAFFGQGTRLTVV.

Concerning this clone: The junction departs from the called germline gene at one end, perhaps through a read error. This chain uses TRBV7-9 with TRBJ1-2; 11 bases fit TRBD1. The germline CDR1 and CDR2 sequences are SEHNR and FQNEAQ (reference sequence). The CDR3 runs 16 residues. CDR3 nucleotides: TGTTCCAGCAGCTTAGGACGGACAGGGGGCACCGGAGGCTACACCTTC. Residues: CSSSLGRTGGTGGYTF.

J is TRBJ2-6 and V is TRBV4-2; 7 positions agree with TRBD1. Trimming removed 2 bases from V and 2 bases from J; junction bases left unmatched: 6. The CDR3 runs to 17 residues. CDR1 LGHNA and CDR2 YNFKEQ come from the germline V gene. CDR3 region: CASSQRATGTGANVLTF. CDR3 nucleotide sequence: TGTGCCAGCAGCCAACGAGCGACAGGGACTGGGGCCAACGTCCTGACTTTC.

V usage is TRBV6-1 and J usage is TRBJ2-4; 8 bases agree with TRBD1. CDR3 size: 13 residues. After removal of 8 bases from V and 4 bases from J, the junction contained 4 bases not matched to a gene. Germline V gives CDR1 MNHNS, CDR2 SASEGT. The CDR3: CASGRTGKNIQYF. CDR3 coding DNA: TGTGCCAGCGGCAGGACAGGGAAAAACATTCAGTACTTC.

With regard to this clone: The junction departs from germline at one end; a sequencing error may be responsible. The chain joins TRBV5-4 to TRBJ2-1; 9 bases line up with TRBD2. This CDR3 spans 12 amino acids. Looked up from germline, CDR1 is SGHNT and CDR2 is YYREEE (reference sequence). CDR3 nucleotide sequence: TGTGCCAGCGGCTTGGACTCGGCGGGGGGGATCTTC. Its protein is CASGLDSAGGIF.

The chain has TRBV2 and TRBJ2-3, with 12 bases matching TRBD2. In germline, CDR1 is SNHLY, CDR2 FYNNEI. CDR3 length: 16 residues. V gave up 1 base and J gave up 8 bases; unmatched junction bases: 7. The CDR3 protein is CASSEGLAGGSSTQYF. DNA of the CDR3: TGTGCCAGCAGTGAAGGGCTAGCGGGAGGGTCCAGTACGCAGTATTTT.

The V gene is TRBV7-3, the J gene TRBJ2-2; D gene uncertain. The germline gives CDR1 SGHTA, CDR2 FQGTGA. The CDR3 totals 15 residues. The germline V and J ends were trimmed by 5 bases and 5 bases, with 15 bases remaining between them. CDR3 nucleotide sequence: TGTGCCAGCAGCCGCCTCCTCCAGTCGACCGGGGAGCTGTTTTTT. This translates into CASSRLLQSTGELFF.

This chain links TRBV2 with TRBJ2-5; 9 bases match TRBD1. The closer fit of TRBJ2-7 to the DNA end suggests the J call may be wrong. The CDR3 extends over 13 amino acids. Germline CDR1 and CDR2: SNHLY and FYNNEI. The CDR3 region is CASRGDRVYEQYF. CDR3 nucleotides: TGTGCCAGCAGGGGGGACAGGGTCTACGAGCAGTACTTC.

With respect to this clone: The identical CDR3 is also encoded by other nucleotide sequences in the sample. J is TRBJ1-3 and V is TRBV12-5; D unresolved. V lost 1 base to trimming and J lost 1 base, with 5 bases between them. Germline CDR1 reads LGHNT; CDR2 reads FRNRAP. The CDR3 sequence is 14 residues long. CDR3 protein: CASGLGSSGNTIYF. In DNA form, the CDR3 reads TGTGCTAGTGGTTTGGGCAGTTCTGGAAACACCATATATTTT.

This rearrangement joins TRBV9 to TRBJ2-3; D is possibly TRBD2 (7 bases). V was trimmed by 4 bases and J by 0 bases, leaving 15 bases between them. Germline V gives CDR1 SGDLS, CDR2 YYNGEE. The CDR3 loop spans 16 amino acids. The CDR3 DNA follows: TGTGCCAGCAGCCTTCAAGGGGGGGTTAGCACAGATACGCAGTATTTT. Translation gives CASSLQGGVSTDTQYF. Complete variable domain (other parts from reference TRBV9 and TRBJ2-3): DSGVTQTPKHLITATGQRVTLRCSPRSGDLSVYWYQQSLDQGLQFLIQYYNGEERAKGNILERFSAQQFPDLHSELNLSSLELGDSALYFCASSLQGGVSTDTQYFGPGTRLTVL.

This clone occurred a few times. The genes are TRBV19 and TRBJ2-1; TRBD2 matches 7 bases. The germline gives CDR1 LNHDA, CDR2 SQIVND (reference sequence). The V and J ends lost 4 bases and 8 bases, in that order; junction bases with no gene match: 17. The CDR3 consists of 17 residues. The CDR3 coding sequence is TGTGCCAGTAGTAAGGGGATCAGCGGGGTGAAGGGCTATGAGCAGTTCTTC. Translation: CASSKGISGVKGYEQFF.

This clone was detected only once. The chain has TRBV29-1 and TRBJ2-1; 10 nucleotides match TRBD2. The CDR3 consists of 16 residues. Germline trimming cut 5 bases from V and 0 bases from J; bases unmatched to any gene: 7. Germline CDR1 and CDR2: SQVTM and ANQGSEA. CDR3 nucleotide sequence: TGCAGCGTTACTAGCGGGAACCCGAGCTCCTACAATGAGCAGTTCTTC. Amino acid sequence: CSVTSGNPSSYNEQFF.

CDR3 DNA sequence: TGCGCCAGCAGCGAATTAAGCGGGGGGCTTTCCTACGAGCAGTACTTC. Amino acids: CASSELSGGLSYEQYF. The chain couples TRBV5-1 to TRBJ2-7, with 9 bases lining up with TRBD2. CDR3 length: 16 residues. Per germline, CDR1 SGHRS and CDR2 YFSETQ. The V segment lost 4 bases and the J segment 1 base; nucleotides outside the gene matches: 9.

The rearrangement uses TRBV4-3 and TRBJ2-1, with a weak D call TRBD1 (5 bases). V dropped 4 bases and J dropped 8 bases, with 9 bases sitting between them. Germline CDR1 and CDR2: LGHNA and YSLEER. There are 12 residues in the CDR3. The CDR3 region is CASSRKGDEQFF. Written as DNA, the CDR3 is TGCGCCAGCAGCCGTAAAGGGGATGAGCAGTTCTTC.

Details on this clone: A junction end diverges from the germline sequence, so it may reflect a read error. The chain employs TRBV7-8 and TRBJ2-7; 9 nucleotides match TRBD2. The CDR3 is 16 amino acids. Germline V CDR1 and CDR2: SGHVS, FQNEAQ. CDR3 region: CASSLMSGGLPYERYF. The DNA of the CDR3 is TGTGCCAGCAGCTTAATGAGCGGGGGGTTGCCCTACGAGCGGTACTTC.

The CDR3 nucleotides are TGTGCCATCAGTCCCTTGACAGGGTTAGGGGCCAACGTCCTGACTTTC. It specifies CAISPLTGLGANVLTF. The rearrangement uses TRBV10-3 and TRBJ2-6, with 7 bases aligning to TRBD1. The V gene end was trimmed by 5 bases and the J gene end by 4 bases; junction bases not matched to a gene: 8. The CDR3 runs 16 residues. Germline V gene sequence: CDR1 ENHRY, CDR2 SYGVKD.

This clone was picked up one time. The CDR3 here is CASNIRHINEKLFF. The CDR3 region has the DNA TGTGCCAGCAACATCAGACATATTAATGAAAAACTGTTTTTT. This chain joins TRBV13 and TRBJ1-4; D not resolved. The V gene's germline CDR1 is PRHDT and CDR2 FYEKMQ (reference sequence). V was pared by 7 bases and J by 4 bases, with 13 bases between. The CDR3 runs to 14 residues.